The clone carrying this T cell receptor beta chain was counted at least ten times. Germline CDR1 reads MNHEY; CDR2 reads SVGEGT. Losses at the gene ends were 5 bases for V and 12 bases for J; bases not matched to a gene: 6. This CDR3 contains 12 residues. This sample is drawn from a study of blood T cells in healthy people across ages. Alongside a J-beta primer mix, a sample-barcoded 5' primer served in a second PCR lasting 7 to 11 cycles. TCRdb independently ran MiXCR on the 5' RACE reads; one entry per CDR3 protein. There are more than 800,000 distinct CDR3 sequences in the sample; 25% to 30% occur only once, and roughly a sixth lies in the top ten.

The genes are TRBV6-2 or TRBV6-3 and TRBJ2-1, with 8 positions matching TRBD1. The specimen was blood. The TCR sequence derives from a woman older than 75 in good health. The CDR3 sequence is CASSTQGVRQFF. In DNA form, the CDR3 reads TGTGCCAGCAGTACACAGGGGGTAAGGCAGTTCTTC.